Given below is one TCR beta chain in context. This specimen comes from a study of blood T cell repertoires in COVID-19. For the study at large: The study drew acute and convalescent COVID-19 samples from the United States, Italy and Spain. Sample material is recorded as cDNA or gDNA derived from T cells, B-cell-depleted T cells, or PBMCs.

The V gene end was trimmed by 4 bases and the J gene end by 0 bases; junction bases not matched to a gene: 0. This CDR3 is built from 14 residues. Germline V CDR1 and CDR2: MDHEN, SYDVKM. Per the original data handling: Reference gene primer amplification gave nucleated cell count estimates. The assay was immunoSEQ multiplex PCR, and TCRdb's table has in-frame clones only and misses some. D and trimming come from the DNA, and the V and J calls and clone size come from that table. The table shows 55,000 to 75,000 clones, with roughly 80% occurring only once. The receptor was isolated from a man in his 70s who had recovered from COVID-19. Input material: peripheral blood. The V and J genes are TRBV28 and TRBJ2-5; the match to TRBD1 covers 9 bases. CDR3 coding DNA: TGTGCCAGCAGTTGGGACAGGGACCAAGAGACCCAGTACTTC. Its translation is CASSWDRDQETQYF.